These 2 T cell receptor beta chains were all obtained from the same sample, sequenced in a study of CD8 T cells in Susac syndrome. Random hexamers were used to reverse transcribe the RNA input (about 0.5 to 1 ug). TCRdb passed the immunoSEQ multiplex PCR reads through MiXCR, listing each CDR3 protein once. Of approximately 170,000 distinct CDR3 sequences listed, approximately 94% were seen once; the top ten hold about 0.089%. The specimen sequenced was CD4+ T cells from PBMCs. The receptors were gathered from a human donor with multiple sclerosis.

The chain is built from TRBV7-3 and TRBJ2-3, with 9 bases identical to TRBD1. V gave up 3 bases and J gave up 1 base; unmatched junction bases: 5. This CDR3 is 16 amino acids long. Germline assignment: CDR1 SGHTA and CDR2 FQGTGA. CDR3 region: CASSLGQGLRTDTQYF. The CDR3 coding sequence is TGTGCCAGCAGCTTGGGACAGGGCCTACGCACAGATACGCAGTATTTT.

J is TRBJ2-3 and V is TRBV24-1; D not certain. The CDR3 extends over 15 amino acids. V lost 4 bases and J lost 1, with 11 bases in between. Germline V lookup: CDR1 KGHDR, CDR2 SFDVKD. The CDR3 region has the DNA TGTGCCACCAGTGACACAGCGAGCGGCACAGATACGCAGTATTTT. It translates to CATSDTASGTDTQYF.